Presented here are 4 T cell receptor beta chains from one specimen sequenced in a study of T cells in Graves' hyperthyroidism and ophthalmopathy. TCR beta CDR3 regions were amplified from RNA transcripts. With the HTBI primer set, the TCR CDR3 went through a first round of RT-PCR. TCRdb reprocessed the multiplex PCR reads with MiXCR, giving one entry per CDR3 protein. The data hold 450,000 to 700,000 distinct CDR3 sequences, with 46% observed a single time. Sequencing used peripheral blood or thyroid tissue (not recorded which). Receptors were obtained from a woman aged 18 to 35 with Graves' hyperthyroidism.

Notes on this clonotype: Given the absence of the conserved phenylalanine or tryptophan at the CDR3 end, a read error is likely. It is unclear where the CDR3 begins or ends on the DNA, so no DNA is shown, and the CDR3 is as TCRdb lists it. The chain combines TRBV20-1 with TRBJ1-4; the table's D call TRBD1 went unverified against the DNA. The CDR3 is 9 residues long, ends included. Germline V gives CDR1 DFQATT, CDR2 SNEGSKA (reference sequence). The CDR3 loop reads CSARPGQLY.

The sample holds many counts of this clonotype. V is TRBV20-1 and J is TRBJ2-7; the match to TRBD2 covers 8 bases. There are 15 residues in the CDR3. V lost 0 bases and J lost 7; bases outside the gene matches: 11. Germline V gene data show CDR1 as DFQATT and CDR2 as SNEGSKA (reference sequence). CDR3 coding DNA: TGCAGTGCTAGAGATCAAAGCGGGAGTCCGTGGGAGCAGTACTTC. This codes for CSARDQSGSPWEQYF.

The CDR3 nucleotides are TGCAGCGTTGAAGTTGGGGGAAGAGGGGGCCGCGAAAAACTGTTTTTT. Protein product: CSVEVGGRGGREKLFF. The chain recombines TRBV29-1 with TRBJ1-4; 7 bases agree with TRBD1. CDR1 and CDR2 from the germline V gene are SQVTM and ANQGSEA. With V trimmed by 1 base and J by 8 bases, 13 bases remained unmatched. The CDR3 extends over 16 amino acids.

This clonotype was found many times. CDR3 region: CASSLSVSSYEQYF. In DNA, the CDR3 is TGTGCCAGCAGTTTATCGGTGAGCTCCTACGAGCAGTACTTC. This rearrangement joins TRBV27 to TRBJ2-7; the D is unclear. CDR1 MNHEY and CDR2 SMNVEV come from the germline V gene (reference sequence). The CDR3 extends over 14 amino acids. Deletions cut 0 bases from V and 0 bases from J, with 6 bases between.